This section outlines one T cell receptor (beta chain) sequence together with its context. A J-beta primer mix and a sample-barcoded 5' primer were used in a second PCR of roughly 7 to 12 cycles. TCRdb fed the 5' RACE reads into MiXCR, producing one record per CDR3 protein. The sample lists roughly 800,000 distinct CDR3 sequences; roughly 25% were seen once. The junction had 9 bases not matched to a gene; V was cut back by 3 bases and J by 5 bases. Germline V CDR1 and CDR2: SGHTA, FQGNSA. The CDR3 contains 15 residues. The data originate from a study of blood T cells in healthy people across ages. PBMCs, at least 7 million per sample, were isolated. The data also belong to a second study, concerning T cells of mothers and their children. That paper states: Three healthy Caucasian mothers and their six children donated. Input to cDNA synthesis comprised all extracted RNA, at a ratio of about 1.4 ug per 15 ul.

The source is a boy between 10 and 17 years old in good health. V usage is TRBV7-2 and J usage is TRBJ2-5; TRBD2 matches at 7 bases. The material sequenced was blood. The CDR3 protein is CASSLYRGGGETQYF. The DNA of the CDR3 is TGTGCCAGCAGCTTGTACCGTGGGGGAGGGGAGACCCAGTACTTC.